This T cell receptor beta chain was observed in a study of metastatic and nonmetastatic thyroid tumors. Overall study context: Blood and tumor or nodule tissue repertoires from malignant and benign thyroid patients were compared.

General observations from the study: Benign nodules were reported to have significantly lower TCR beta diversity than malignant thyroid tumors, in blood and tumor.

Germline V lookup: CDR1 SGHVS, CDR2 FQNEAQ. V was pared by 5 bases and J by 1 base, with 6 bases of the junction left unmatched. The length of the CDR3 is 16 residues. With regard to this clone: Its antigen remains unknown.

Among the patients, none had received any treatment before thyroid surgery. Through MiXCR, TCRdb re-clonotyped the PCR reads. In the table there are 9,000 to 9,500 clones, about 28% of which are singletons. What was sequenced was tumor tissue. The rearrangement uses TRBV7-8 and TRBJ2-2; 8 bases match TRBD1. The clonotype comes from a female donor with papillary thyroid cancer or a benign thyroid nodule (not recorded which). Some clones in this sample may be carry-over from other donors' samples. This CDR3 reads CASSTDGTGNTGELFF. The CDR3 coding sequence is TGTGCCAGCAGCACAGACGGGACAGGGAACACCGGGGAGCTGTTTTTT. Together with reference TRBV7-8 and TRBJ2-2, the CDR3 gives the full variable domain: GAGVSQSPRYKVAKRGQDVALRCDPISGHVSLFWYQQALGQGPEFLTYFQNEAQLDKSGLPSDRFFAERPEGSVSTLKIQRTQQEDSAVYLCASSTDGTGNTGELFFGEGSRLTVL.